Listed below are T cell receptor beta chains from one sample, sequenced in a study of blood T cell repertoires in COVID-19. Only in-frame clones appear in the TCRdb table, and some are missing; sequencing was by immunoSEQ multiplex PCR. The data show approximately 200,000 clones, with about 90% seen just once and 2% to 2.5% held by the top ten. The sample consisted of PBMCs or T cells enriched from blood (not recorded which). These receptors were obtained from a woman aged 25-40 years who had recovered from COVID-19. Each CDR3 is given with its conserved first and last residue.

J	V	CDR3
TRBJ1-2	TRBV13	CASRPRGNYGYTF
TRBJ2-5	TRBV24-1	CATSDWKLAGVETQYF
TRBJ2-7	TRBV30	CAWSYTSGAYEQYF
TRBJ2-1	TRBV5-4	CASSTGGYDEQFF
TRBJ2-3	TRBV11-1	CASSLWGGTDTQYF
TRBJ1-5	TRBV4-1	CASSQDGQGGQPQHF
TRBJ2-5	TRBV2	CASREDRGPLRETQYF
TRBJ2-2	TRBV24-1	CATSEEGQDAGELFF
TRBJ1-2	TRBV5-6	CASSWVGGYGYTF
TRBJ1-1	TRBV30	CAWRLQENTEAFF
TRBJ1-4	TRBV19	CASSILDREKLFF
TRBJ2-1	TRBV19	CASRTSGSNEQFF
TRBJ1-2	TRBV7-3	CASSLSPGIGGYTF
TRBJ1-2	TRBV6-5	CASSYRPPGANYGYTF
TRBJ1-4	TRBV15	CATSRPSGHEKLFF
TRBJ2-1	TRBV5-4	CASSLVRASSYNEQFF
TRBJ1-1	TRBV9	CASSVDPSPGTEAFF
TRBJ2-3	TRBV11-2	CASSLLAGGTDTQYF
TRBJ2-2	TRBV5-4	CASSLASGMENTGELFF
TRBJ1-2	TRBV7-3	CASSQTGWDYGYTF
TRBJ2-7	TRBV3-1/TRBV3-2	CASSQEGGVYEQYF
TRBJ1-4	TRBV16	CASSRADRGTNEKLFF